Each of the 26 T cell receptor beta chains below was sequenced from the same sample in a study of tumor-infiltrating lymphocytes in primary liver carcinoma. cDNA specific to TCR beta was made from about 550 ng of total RNA, with a constant-region primer employed for priming. Amplification in three nested multiplex PCR rounds with slightly modified ARM-PCR gave rise to TCR beta libraries. In the first two PCR rounds, TRBV1-TRBV30 forward primers were paired with a C-beta reverse primer, and each round lasted about 9 cycles. TCRdb fed the multiplex PCR reads into MiXCR, producing one record per CDR3 protein. The data show about 120,000 distinct CDR3 sequences, less than 80% seen once. Total RNA and DNA came together from about 19-30 mg of bulk tissue without cell sorting. Sequenced sample: liver tumor tissue from sampling region 1. Subset defined: tumor region T1, superior pole. The receptor set was obtained from a woman aged 55 to 70 with primary liver carcinoma and hepatitis B virus infection.

This chain uses TRBV2 with TRBJ2-1, with a possible D match to TRBD2 (6 bases). Germline CDR1 reads SNHLY; CDR2 reads FYNNEI. The CDR3 length is 14 residues. V lost 8 bases, J lost 3 bases, and 14 bases lay in between. The chain's CDR3 is CASGRDSYYNEQFF. The CDR3 DNA sequence: TGTGCCAGCGGCCGGGACTCGTACTACAATGAGCAGTTCTTC.

This chain connects TRBV5-8 to TRBJ2-1; TRBD2 agrees at 14 bases. Germline CDR1 and CDR2: SGHTS and YDEGEE. The junction had 10 bases not matched to a gene; V was cut back by 4 bases and J by 7 bases. The CDR3 totals 17 residues. The CDR3 DNA reads TGTGCCAGCAGCAGAGAGACTAGCGGGAGGGCCACAAATGAGCAGTTCTTC. Translating gives CASSRETSGRATNEQFF.

As regards this clonotype: The junction shows a germline mismatch at one end, possibly a read error. The chain uses TRBV29-1 and TRBJ1-1, with a weak D call TRBD1 (6 bases). Germline V gives CDR1 SQVTM, CDR2 ANQGSEA. The CDR3 length is 17 residues. Written as DNA, the CDR3 is TGTAGCGTTGACAGGAAGGGGCCAACGGTCATGAACACTGAAGTTTTCTTT. This encodes CSVDRKGPTVMNTEVFF.

In the case of this clonotype: One junction end disagrees with the germline gene, perhaps due to a read error. The CDR3 nucleotides read TGTGCCAGCAGCTCCCGACCGGCACGAGGGGCGAACACTGAAGCTTTCTTC. Translation gives CASSSRPARGANTEAFF. The chain uses TRBV11-2 and TRBJ1-1, with a tentative D call TRBD1 (5 bases). Germline CDR1 reads SGHAT; CDR2 reads FQNNGV. This CDR3 contains 17 residues.

The CDR3 DNA sequence: TGTGCCAGCAGTTTAAACGTCCCAGATACGCAGTATTTT. It is translated as CASSLNVPDTQYF. The V gene is TRBV28, the J gene TRBJ2-3, with D hard to call. Germline V gene lookup returns CDR1 MDHEN and CDR2 SYDVKM. Trimming left V 2 bases short and J 4 bases short, with 7 bases between. The CDR3 is 13 amino acids. Full variable domain (missing parts from reference TRBV28 and TRBJ2-3): DVKVTQSSRYLVKRTGEKVFLECVQDMDHENMFWYRQDPGLGLRLIYFSYDVKMKEKGDIPEGYSVSREKKERFSLILESASTNQTSMYLCASSLNVPDTQYFGPGTRLTVL.

Worth noting for this clonotype: Mismatch with germline at one junction end may stem from a read error. In DNA, the CDR3 is TGTGCCAGCAGCTTAGGGGAGCTAGATGAGCAATTCTTC. Translating gives CASSLGELDEQFF. This chain joins TRBV11-3 and TRBJ2-1; possible D gene TRBD2, 5 bases. The length of the CDR3 is 13 residues. Germline V gives CDR1 SGHNT, CDR2 YENEEA. Together with reference TRBV11-3 and TRBJ2-1, the CDR3 gives the full variable domain: EAGVVQSPRYKIIEKKQPVAFWCNPISGHNTLYWYLQNLGQGPELLIRYENEEAVDDSQLPKDRFSAERLKGVDSTLKIQPAELGDSAVYLCASSLGELDEQFFGPGTRLTVL.

In regard to this clonotype: One end of the junction does not line up with germline, which may come from a read error. V usage is TRBV29-1 and J usage is TRBJ2-7; TRBD2 is a possible D gene (5 bases). Germline V gene sequence: CDR1 SQVTM, CDR2 ANQGSEA. The CDR3 sequence is 13 residues long. Written as DNA, the CDR3 is TGCAACGTTACGCGACACTCAGCGGACGACCAGTACTTC. It encodes CNVTRHSADDQYF.

On this clonotype: Without the conserved terminal phenylalanine or tryptophan, this CDR3 likely stems from a read error. The chain recombines TRBV5-1 with TRBJ2-6; no definite D call. Per germline, CDR1 SGHRS and CDR2 YFSETQ. The CDR3 is 13 residues long. Trimming took 6 bases from V and 2 from J, leaving 6 bases between them. In nucleotides, the CDR3 is TGCGCCAGCAACCCAGCTGGGGCCAACGTCCTGACTATC. This codes for CASNPAGANVLTI.

This clonotype was seen repeatedly, ten times or more. The V and J genes are TRBV5-8 and TRBJ1-2, with TRBD1 matching over 8 bases. This CDR3 comprises 16 residues. V dropped 2 bases and J dropped 8; count of bases not matched to a gene: 14. Per the germline V gene, CDR1 is SGHTS and CDR2 is YDEGEE. In nucleotides, the CDR3 is TGTGCCAGCAGCTTTCGTCGGGGCCAGGGGGCGCACGGCTACACCTTC. Protein: CASSFRRGQGAHGYTF.

To note about this clonotype: A junction end diverges from the germline sequence, so it may reflect a read error. The CDR3 nucleotides read TGTGCCAGCAGACAGGATATTAGCACAGATAAGCAGTATTTT. It encodes CASRQDISTDKQYF. The chain has TRBV11-2 and TRBJ2-3; tentative D call: TRBD1 (5 bases). CDR1 and CDR2 from the germline V gene are SGHAT and FQNNGV. The CDR3 runs 14 residues.

In regard to this clonotype: In this CDR3 the conserved last residue, phenylalanine or tryptophan, is missing, so a read error is likely. The gene calls are TRBV29-1 and TRBJ1-4; a possible D gene is TRBD1 (6 bases). Germline assignment: CDR1 SQVTM and CDR2 ANQGSEA. CDR3 length equals 13 residues. CDR3: CSVSSGRGEKLFV. CDR3 DNA sequence: TGTAGCGTTTCGTCCGGGAGGGGGGAAAAACTGTTTGTT.

CDR3 protein: CASSLTQGNEQYF. CDR3 nucleotide sequence: TGTGCCAGCAGTTTGACCCAGGGGAACGAGCAGTACTTC. The chain is built from TRBV28 and TRBJ2-7; possible D gene TRBD1, 6 bases. V was shortened by 3 bases and J by 5 bases, with 11 bases between the two germline ends. Germline assignment: CDR1 MDHEN and CDR2 SYDVKM. The CDR3 loop spans 13 amino acids.

This clonotype was found a few times. The chain uses TRBV30 and TRBJ1-6; D remains unclear. The CDR3 has 13 amino acids. Germline loops: CDR1 GTSNPN, CDR2 SVGIG (reference sequence). Trimming shortened V by 2 bases and J by 10 bases, and 12 bases separated the two germline ends. The CDR3 loop reads CAWSLSGESPLHF. The CDR3 DNA follows: TGTGCCTGGAGTCTCAGCGGCGAGTCACCCCTCCACTTT.

This clonotype was seen ten or more times. The gene calls are TRBV6-5 and TRBJ2-1; a possible D gene is TRBD2 (6 bases). Trimming left V 8 bases short and J 4 bases short, with 18 bases between. The CDR3 loop spans 15 amino acids. Germline V gene sequence: CDR1 MNHEY, CDR2 SVGAGI. Here the CDR3 reads CASDQVADVYNEQFF. In nucleotides, the CDR3 is TGTGCCAGCGACCAAGTAGCGGATGTTTACAATGAGCAGTTCTTC.

Only a few counts were recorded for this clonotype. Here the CDR3 reads CASSLREKVNQPQHF. In nucleotides, the CDR3 is TGCGCCAGCAGCTTGAGGGAAAAGGTCAATCAGCCCCAGCATTTT. The gene calls are TRBV5-1 and TRBJ1-5; no firm D call. Germline CDR1 reads SGHRS; CDR2 reads YFSETQ. Trimming cost V 1 base and J 3 bases, with 11 bases left between them. CDR3 length equals 15 residues.

Concerning this clonotype: This may stem from a read error, because a much larger clone lies one nucleotide away. The J gene is TRBJ2-3, the V gene TRBV4-1, with D perhaps TRBD1 or TRBD2 (5 bases each). The CDR3 sequence is 15 residues long. Trimming left V 6 bases short and J 3 bases short, with 16 bases between. The germline CDR1 and CDR2 sequences are MGHRA and YSYEKL. Written as DNA, the CDR3 is TGCGCCAGCAGGAACCGGGACGGGGCAACAGATACGCAGTATTTT. Its translation is CASRNRDGATDTQYF.

For this clonotype: A much larger clone sits a single nucleotide away, making a read error possible. No conserved phenylalanine or tryptophan is present at the end of the CDR3, so a read error is the likely explanation. The chain carries TRBV29-1 and TRBJ2-3; no reliable D call. Deletions cut 6 bases from V and 0 bases from J, with 22 bases between. This CDR3 contains 17 residues. Germline V CDR1 and CDR2: SQVTM, ANQGSEA. The CDR3 coding sequence is TGCAGCGTGTCCCGAGTTCTTGGAACCGGAAGCACAGATACGCAGTATCTT. This gives the protein CSVSRVLGTGSTDTQYL.

V and J are TRBV11-2 and TRBJ2-5; D perhaps matches TRBD1 (6 bases). V lost 7 bases and J 3 bases, leaving 15 bases between the germline ends. The CDR3 length is 14 residues. Looked up from germline, CDR1 is SGHAT and CDR2 is FQNNGV. CDR3 bases: TGTGCCAGCAACGTCACCCGGACAGAAGAGACCCAGTACTTC. As protein: CASNVTRTEETQYF.

Comment on this clonotype: Given a much more abundant clone one base away, this may be a read error. The V and J genes are TRBV6-2 or TRBV6-3 and TRBJ2-6, with 7 bases matching TRBD2. Germline-derived CDR1 and CDR2 are MNHEY and SVGEGT. CDR3 length: 18 residues. The CDR3 nucleotides read TGTGCCAGCAGACGCAGGACTAGTAACTCCTCTGAGGCCAACGTCCTGACTTTC. Translating it yields CASRRRTSNSSEANVLTF.

This clonotype has just one count. Possible read error: a much larger clone is one base away. This chain links TRBV6-6 with TRBJ2-3; perhaps TRBD1 as D (6 bases). The CDR3 has 15 residues. CDR1 is MNHNY and CDR2 is SVGAGI in the germline V gene (reference sequence). Trimming shortened V by 8 bases and J by 2 bases, and 17 bases separated the two germline ends. CDR3 protein: CASLNQGTYTDTQYF. In DNA form, the CDR3 reads TGTGCCAGCTTAAACCAGGGGACCTACACAGATACGCAGTATTTT.

This clonotype was counted many times. The chain uses TRBV24-1 and TRBJ2-1; 7 nucleotides agree with TRBD2. This CDR3 has 15 residues. Germline CDR1 KGHDR, CDR2 SFDVKD. Losses at the gene ends were 0 bases for V and 4 bases for J; bases not matched to a gene: 2. CDR3 in amino acids: CATSDLSGKYNEQFF. Written as DNA, the CDR3 is TGTGCCACCAGTGATTTGAGCGGGAAGTACAATGAGCAGTTCTTC.

A note on this clonotype: This could be a read error, since a much larger clone is one nucleotide away. The chain employs TRBV6-6 and TRBJ2-1; D uncertain. From germline, CDR1 is MNHNY and CDR2 SVGAGI (reference sequence). The germline V and J ends were trimmed by 2 bases and 10 bases, with 9 bases remaining between them. The CDR3 has 12 residues. The CDR3 nucleotides are TGTGCCAGCAGTTACGCACCCCAGGAGCAGTTCTTC. It codes for CASSYAPQEQFF.

On this clonotype: Being one base from a much bigger clone, this may be a read error. The chain combines TRBV28 with TRBJ2-7, with D possibly called TRBD1 or TRBD2 (5 bases each). Germline CDR1 MDHEN, CDR2 SYDVKM. V was pared by 2 bases and J by 5 bases, with 13 bases between. This CDR3 is 14 amino acids long. CDR3 loop: CASSLGAGRNEQYF. In nucleotides, the CDR3 is TGTGCCAGCAGTTTAGGGGCGGGTCGGAACGAGCAGTACTTC.

Of note for this clonotype: A clone one base away is much larger, so this may be a read error. The CDR3 reads CTSLRGPNQETQYF. The CDR3 coding sequence is TGTACCAGCCTGAGAGGGCCTAACCAAGAGACCCAGTACTTC. The chain carries TRBV6-1 and TRBJ2-5, with D possibly matching TRBD2 (5 bases). CDR1 MNHNS and CDR2 SASEGT come from the germline V gene. The CDR3 has 14 residues.

This chain connects TRBV5-4 to TRBJ2-1; weak D call: TRBD2 (5 bases). Trimming pared 0 bases from V and 0 bases from J, leaving 13 bases between. This CDR3 has 17 amino acids. The germline V gene has CDR1 SGHNT and CDR2 YYREEE (reference sequence). CDR3 in DNA: TGTGCCAGCAGCTTGGAGGGAGCCACCTTCTCCTACAATGAGCAGTTCTTC. Amino acid sequence: CASSLEGATFSYNEQFF. Supplemented by reference TRBV5-4 and TRBJ2-1, the full variable domain reads ETGVTQSPTHLIKTRGQQVTLRCSSQSGHNTVSWYQQALGQGPQFIFQYYREEENGRGNFPPRFSGLQFPNYSSELNVNALELDDSALYLCASSLEGATFSYNEQFFGPGTRLTVL.

This chain connects TRBV18 to TRBJ2-7; D is unclear. The V gene's germline CDR1 is KGHSH and CDR2 LQKENI. The CDR3 runs 12 residues. V was pared by 6 bases and J by 2 bases, with 8 bases between. CDR3 residues: CASSSTTYEQYF. In DNA form, the CDR3 reads TGTGCCAGCTCGTCGACCACCTACGAGCAGTACTTC.